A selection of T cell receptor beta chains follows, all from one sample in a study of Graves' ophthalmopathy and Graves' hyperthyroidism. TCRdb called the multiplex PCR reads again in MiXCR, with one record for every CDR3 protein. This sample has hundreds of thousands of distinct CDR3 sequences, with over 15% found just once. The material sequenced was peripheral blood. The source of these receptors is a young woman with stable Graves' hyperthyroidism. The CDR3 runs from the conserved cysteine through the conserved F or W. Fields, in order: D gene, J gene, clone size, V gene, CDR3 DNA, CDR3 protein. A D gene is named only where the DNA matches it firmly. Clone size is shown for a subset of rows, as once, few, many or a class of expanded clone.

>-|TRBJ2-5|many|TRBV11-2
TGTGCCAGCAGCTTAGGTTCAGGGAAAGAGACCCAGTACTTC
CASSLGSGKETQYF
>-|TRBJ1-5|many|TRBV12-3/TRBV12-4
TGTGCCAGCAGCATCCACGGGAGGGCTAGCAATCAGCCCCAGCATTTT
CASSIHGRASNQPQHF
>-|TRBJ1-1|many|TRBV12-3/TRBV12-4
TGTGCCAGCAGTTTAGTCCAGGGGAGGAACACTGAAGCTTTCTTT
CASSLVQGRNTEAFF
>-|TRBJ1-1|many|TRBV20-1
TGCAGTGCTAGAGAGGGAGGGGCGGACACTGAAGCTTTCTTT
CSAREGGADTEAFF
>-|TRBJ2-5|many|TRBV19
TGTGCCAGTAGTATCCAAGAGACCCAGTACTTC
CASSIQETQYF
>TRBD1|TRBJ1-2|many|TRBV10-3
TGTGCCATCAGGGGACAGGGGGACTATGGCTACACCTTC
CAIRGQGDYGYTF
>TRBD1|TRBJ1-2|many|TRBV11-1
TGTGCCAGCAGCCCGGGACAGGGAATAACTAACTATGGCTACACCTTC
CASSPGQGITNYGYTF
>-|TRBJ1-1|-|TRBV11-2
TGTGCCAGCAGCTTAATGGCGCAGGGCGGGGCAGGCGCTGAAGCTTTCTTT
CASSLMAQGGAGAEAFF
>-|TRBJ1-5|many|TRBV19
TGTGCCAGTAGTATAACTTGGGGCCAGGATAATCAGCCCCAGCATTTT
CASSITWGQDNQPQHF
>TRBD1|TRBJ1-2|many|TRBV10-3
TGTGCCATCAACCCGGACAGGGCCTATGGCTACACCTTC
CAINPDRAYGYTF
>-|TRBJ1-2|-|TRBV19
TGTGCCAGTAGTATATCCACGGACTATGGCTACACCTTC
CASSISTDYGYTF
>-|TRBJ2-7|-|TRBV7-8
TGTGCCAGCAGCTTATCGCCAGTCTACGAGCAGTACTTC
CASSLSPVYEQYF
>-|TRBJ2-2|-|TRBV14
TGTGCCACCGGCCGGGGGCTAAACACCGGGGAGCTGTTTTTT
CATGRGLNTGELFF
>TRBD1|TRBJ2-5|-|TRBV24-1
TGTGCCACCAGTGATTCCGACCCCGGACAGGGGAGGCGAGAGACCCAGTACTTC
CATSDSDPGQGRRETQYF
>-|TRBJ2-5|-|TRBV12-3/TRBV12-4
TGTGCCAGCAGTGTAGACGCCGGGCAAGAGACCCAGTACTTC
CASSVDAGQETQYF
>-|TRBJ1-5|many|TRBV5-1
TGCGCCAGCAGCTTGGCCGAAGGGATTCAGCCCCAGCATTTT
CASSLAEGIQPQHF
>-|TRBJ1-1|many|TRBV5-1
TGCGCCAGCAGCTTGTCCCAGGTCGAAGGAGCTTTCTTT
CASSLSQVEGAFF
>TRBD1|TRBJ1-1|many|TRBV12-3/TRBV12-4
TGTGCCAGCAGGTCGGGACAGAAGAACACTGAAGCTTTCTTT
CASRSGQKNTEAFF
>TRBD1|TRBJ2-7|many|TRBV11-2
TGTGCCAGCACCAACCTTGGGGACAGGGCCTCCTACGAGCAGTACTTC
CASTNLGDRASYEQYF
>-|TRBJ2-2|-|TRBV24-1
TGTGCCACCAGTGACCCAGGAGGGAAGAACACCGGGGAGCTGTTTTTT
CATSDPGGKNTGELFF
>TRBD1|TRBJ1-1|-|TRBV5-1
TGCGCCAGCAGCTTAACACAGGGGGCATTATTAGGGGCTTTCTTT
CASSLTQGALLGAFF
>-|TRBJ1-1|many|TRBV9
TGTGCCAGCAGCCTGGGGATTGGGAACACTGAAGCTTTCTTT
CASSLGIGNTEAFF
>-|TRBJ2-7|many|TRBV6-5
TGTGCCAGCAGTTACTCGAGTGGGGCGGCCTTTTTCGAGCAGTACTTC
CASSYSSGAAFFEQYF
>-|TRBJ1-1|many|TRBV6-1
TGTGCCAGCAGGTTAAGCGGTGGGGGGACTGAAGCTTTCTTT
CASRLSGGGTEAFF
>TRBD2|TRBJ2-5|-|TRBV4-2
TGTGCCAGCAGCCAAGTAGTGCGGGGGGACCAAGAGACCCAGTACTTC
CASSQVVRGDQETQYF
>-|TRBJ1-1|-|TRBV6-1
TGTGCCAGCAGTGAACTAGGAGGGAGTGATGCTTTCTTT
CASSELGGSDAFF
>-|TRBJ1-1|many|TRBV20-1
TGCAGTGCTAGAGCGACACTGAACACTGAAGCTTTCTTT
CSARATLNTEAFF
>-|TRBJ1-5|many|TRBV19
TGTGCCAGTAACTCATACAGCGATAGCAATCAGCCCCAGCATTTT
CASNSYSDSNQPQHF
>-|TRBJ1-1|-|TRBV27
TGTTCCAGCAGGCGAGGGTACACTGAAGCTTTCTTT
CSSRRGYTEAFF
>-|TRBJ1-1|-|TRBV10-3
TGTGCCGTCGGGCAAACCGAGTCTGAAGCTTTCTTT
CAVGQTESEAFF
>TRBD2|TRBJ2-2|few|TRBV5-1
TGCGCCAGCAGAGTAGCGGGAGAGGTCACCGGGGAGCTGTTTTTT
CASRVAGEVTGELFF
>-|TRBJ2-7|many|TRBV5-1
TGCGCCAGCAGCTCTTCCGGGTCTACTCGCGAGCAGTACTTC
CASSSSGSTREQYF
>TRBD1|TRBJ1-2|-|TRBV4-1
TGCGCCAGCAGCCAACCGGGACAGACATTCTATGGCTACACCTTC
CASSQPGQTFYGYTF
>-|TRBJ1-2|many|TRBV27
TGTGCCAGCAGCATTGGGGCGACTGCGGACTATGGCTACACCTTC
CASSIGATADYGYTF